The TCR beta chain described here comes from a study of tumor and adjacent non-tumor tissue in lung cancer. Study-wide results and limits: Significantly higher TCR diversity was found in tumor than normal lung.

There are 15 residues in the CDR3. V shed 3 bases, J shed 5 bases, and the junction held 11 bases outside the gene matches. Looked up from germline, CDR1 is SGHRS and CDR2 is YFSETQ. Details on this clonotype: Its antigen is unidentified. A clone one base away is much larger, so this may be a read error.

No cell sorting was done before RNA was extracted from the tissue. TCRbeta libraries were built with three rounds of nested PCR, modified from ARM-PCR. TCRdb reprocessed the multiplex PCR reads with MiXCR, giving one entry per CDR3 protein. The repertoire includes 90,000 to 130,000 distinct CDR3 sequences, 84% of them detected once, and approximately 22% sits in the top ten. The chain has TRBV5-1 and TRBJ2-7; 7 nucleotides agree with TRBD2. Material for sequencing was lung tumor tissue. This receptor was obtained from a man aged 65-85 years with non-small cell lung cancer. This CDR3 is CASSWMSLSGDEQYF. In nucleotides, the CDR3 is TGCGCCAGCAGCTGGATGAGTTTGAGCGGGGACGAGCAGTACTTC. Supplemented by reference TRBV5-1 and TRBJ2-7, the full variable domain reads KAGVTQTPRYLIKTRGQQVTLSCSPISGHRSVSWYQQTPGQGLQFLFEYFSETQRNKGNFPGRFSGRQFSNSRSEMNVSTLELGDSALYLCASSWMSLSGDEQYFGPGTRLTVT.